This TCR beta chain came from a study of Graves' ophthalmopathy and Graves' hyperthyroidism. This clonotype was found many times. Scientists amplified the TCR beta CDR3 regions from RNA transcripts. First-round RT-PCR employed HTBI primers, with a second-round multiplex PCR after it. TCRdb fed the multiplex PCR reads into MiXCR, producing one record per CDR3 protein. The sample lists a few hundred thousand distinct CDR3 sequences, 15% to 20% occurring once. The CDR3 consists of 14 residues. V lost 5 bases, J lost 6 bases, and 16 bases lay in between. Germline-derived CDR1 and CDR2 are MDHEN and SYDVKM.

The specimen was peripheral blood. The chain joins TRBV28 to TRBJ2-5, with TRBD2 as a possible D gene (6 bases). This clonotype was obtained from an adult man with Graves' ophthalmopathy. The DNA of the CDR3 is TGTGCCAGCAGTCCCCCCGGCGGGGTCAAGACCCAGTACTTC. Protein product: CASSPPGGVKTQYF.